Following are 31 T cell receptor beta chains from one sample sequenced in a study of cytomegalovirus exposure and HLA in healthy donors (dated by TCRdb to about 2017). The protocol used for the library was the immunoSEQ multiplex PCR assay. The multiplex PCR relied on a mix of 60 forward primers for TCR Vbeta segments and 13 reverse primers for TCR Jbeta segments. Not all clones reach the TCRdb copy of this immuneACCESS table, which keeps in-frame sequences only. Checked studies attribute under half of the gap to unresolved V genes and leave the rest unexplained. The sample includes approximately 170,000 clones, with about 75% observed a single time. The top ten constitute 4.9% of the sample. The sample taken for sequencing was PBMCs. The receptors originated from a male donor in good health and CMV-seronegative.

This chain joins TRBV5-1 and TRBJ2-5; TRBD1 agrees at 8 bases. J lost 1 base, V lost 2 bases, and 1 base had no gene match. The CDR3 contains 14 residues. Germline lookup yields CDR1 SGHRS and CDR2 YFSETQ. The CDR3 loop is CASSFGQGQETQYF. The CDR3 DNA follows: TGCGCCAGCAGCTTCGGACAGGGCCAAGAGACCCAGTACTTC.

The rearrangement uses TRBV5-1 and TRBJ2-5, with 7 bases lining up with TRBD1. The better agreement between TRBJ2-7 and the DNA end casts doubt on the J call. The CDR3 length is 13 residues. Germline values: CDR1 SGHRS, CDR2 YFSETQ. CDR3 protein: CASTRQGTYEQYF. The DNA for the CDR3 is TGCGCCAGCACCCGACAGGGAACGTACGAGCAGTACTTC.

The J gene is TRBJ2-5, the V gene TRBV7-9, with D maybe TRBD1 (5 bases). Looked up from germline, CDR1 is SEHNR and CDR2 is FQNEAQ (reference sequence). This CDR3 is built from 13 residues. The V end lost 4 bases, the J end lost 7 bases, and 13 bases lay between the germline ends. CDR3 bases: TGTGCCAGCAGCTCGACAGAGGTGGGGACCCAGTACTTC. Translating it yields CASSSTEVGTQYF.

J is TRBJ2-2 and V is TRBV19, with a possible D match to TRBD1 (6 bases). Germline CDR1 reads LNHDA; CDR2 reads SQIVND (reference sequence). V lost 5 bases to trimming and J lost 5 bases, with 12 bases between them. CDR3 length equals 14 residues. CDR3 in DNA: TGTGCCAGTAGTCCGGGACACGGGACCGGGGAGCTGTTTTTT. It yields the protein CASSPGHGTGELFF.

V usage is TRBV9 and J usage is TRBJ2-3, with 7 positions matching TRBD1. The CDR3 totals 16 residues. Per germline, CDR1 SGDLS and CDR2 YYNGEE. The trim removed 2 bases at V and 2 bases at J, leaving 8 bases unmatched. The CDR3 loop is CASSVTLTGITDTQYF. In nucleotides, the CDR3 is TGTGCCAGCAGCGTGACTCTGACAGGGATCACAGATACGCAGTATTTT.

J is TRBJ1-2 and V is TRBV5-1; possible D gene TRBD1, 6 bases. The CDR3 runs to 14 residues. Germline V gene sequence: CDR1 SGHRS, CDR2 YFSETQ. V was shortened by 2 bases and J by 4 bases, with 12 bases between the two germline ends. CDR3 sequence (DNA): TGCGCCAGCAGCTTAGGACAGCGTCTCTATGGCTACACCTTC. It codes for CASSLGQRLYGYTF.

This clone was counted a few times. V usage is TRBV19 and J usage is TRBJ2-7, with no clear D. Germline V gene data show CDR1 as LNHDA and CDR2 as SQIVND (reference sequence). V was trimmed by 5 bases and J by 0 bases, leaving 8 bases between them. The CDR3 runs to 13 residues. CDR3 nucleotides: TGTGCCAGTAGTCCAAGCGCCTCCTACGAGCAGTACTTC. Translation: CASSPSASYEQYF.

The chain carries TRBV28 and TRBJ2-2, with D tentatively TRBD1 (6 bases). The CDR3 runs 15 residues. Germline CDR1 reads MDHEN; CDR2 reads SYDVKM. V was pared by 11 bases and J by 2 bases, with 18 bases between. The CDR3 loop is CAGGDGQINTGELFF. In DNA form, the CDR3 reads TGTGCCGGTGGTGACGGACAGATAAACACCGGGGAGCTGTTTTTT.

The rearrangement links TRBV18 to TRBJ1-1; 9 positions agree with TRBD1. Germline V gene lookup returns CDR1 KGHSH and CDR2 LQKENI. There are 16 residues in the CDR3. Losses at the gene ends were 5 bases for V and 5 bases for J; bases not matched to a gene: 12. CDR3 sequence (DNA): TGTGCCAGCTCATTCATGGGACAGGGAGCGGGGACTGAAGCTTTCTTT. This encodes CASSFMGQGAGTEAFF.

DNA for the CDR3: TGTGCCAGCCATCTAGCGGGAGCAGATACGCAGTATTTT. It yields the protein CASHLAGADTQYF. The J gene is TRBJ2-3, the V gene TRBV6-1; 10 nucleotides agree with TRBD2. The ends lost 8 bases at V and 4 bases at J; junction bases unmatched: 3. Germline V gives CDR1 MNHNS, CDR2 SASEGT. There are 13 residues in the CDR3.

The chain recombines TRBV6-1 with TRBJ2-2, with 7 bases matching TRBD1. The V segment lost 4 bases and the J segment 4 bases; nucleotides outside the gene matches: 9. This CDR3 region has 16 residues. Germline loops: CDR1 MNHNS, CDR2 SASEGT. The CDR3 protein is CASSVYQGVRTGELFF. Written as DNA, the CDR3 is TGTGCCAGCAGTGTATACCAGGGGGTACGCACCGGGGAGCTGTTTTTT.

This clone was observed a handful of times. The genes are TRBV5-1 and TRBJ2-5, with 10 nucleotides matching TRBD2. Germline CDR1 is SGHRS and CDR2 is YFSETQ. The CDR3 totals 15 residues. The J segment lost 2 bases and the V segment lost 4 bases, leaving 5 bases of the junction unmatched. CDR3 loop: CASSDASGGQETQYF. The CDR3 DNA reads TGCGCCAGCAGCGATGCTAGCGGGGGACAAGAGACCCAGTACTTC. Supplemented by reference TRBV5-1 and TRBJ2-5, the full variable domain reads KAGVTQTPRYLIKTRGQQVTLSCSPISGHRSVSWYQQTPGQGLQFLFEYFSETQRNKGNFPGRFSGRQFSNSRSEMNVSTLELGDSALYLCASSDASGGQETQYFGPGTRLLVL.

Of note for this clone: The same CDR3 also results from other DNA sequences found in this sample. The chain is built from TRBV28 and TRBJ1-2, with a tentative D call TRBD1 (5 bases). V lost 7 bases and J 5 bases, leaving 8 bases between the germline ends. CDR1 is MDHEN, CDR2 SYDVKM, per germline. The CDR3 runs to 11 residues. The CDR3 nucleotides read TGTGCCAGCACCCGGGGGTATGGCTACACCTTC. As protein: CASTRGYGYTF.

This clone has more than one count but fewer than ten. V usage is TRBV5-5 and J usage is TRBJ2-2; D might be TRBD1 (5 bases). The CDR3 covers 14 residues. The germline V and J ends were trimmed by 4 bases and 5 bases, with 12 bases remaining between them. Germline assignment: CDR1 SGHKS and CDR2 YYEKEE (reference sequence). CDR3 bases: TGTGCCAGCAGCCCGACAGCCTATACCGGGGAGCTGTTTTTT. This translates into CASSPTAYTGELFF. Variable domain in full (rest from reference TRBV5-5 and TRBJ2-2): DAGVTQSPTHLIKTRGQQVTLRCSPISGHKSVSWYQQVLGQGPQFIFQYYEKEERGRGNFPDRFSARQFPNYSSELNVNALLLGDSALYLCASSPTAYTGELFFGEGSRLTVL.

This chain uses TRBV19 with TRBJ1-1, with D maybe TRBD1 (5 bases). Germline loops: CDR1 LNHDA, CDR2 SQIVND (reference sequence). Trimming removed 5 bases from V and 1 base from J, with 17 bases in between. The CDR3 is 16 residues long. For the CDR3, the DNA is TGTGCCAGTAGTCCTATAGGGGTACGGCAGAACACTGAAGCTTTCTTT. As protein: CASSPIGVRQNTEAFF.

The DNA of the CDR3 is TGTGCCAGCGGTGTATCCTTAGGGGGCTCCTTCTCTGGGGCCAACGTCCTGACTTTC. This codes for CASGVSLGGSFSGANVLTF. The V call is TRBV5-4, the J call TRBJ2-6; TRBD1 matches at 7 bases. Germline assignment: CDR1 SGHNT and CDR2 YYREEE (reference sequence). This CDR3 is 19 amino acids long. V lost 7 bases and J lost 0; bases outside the gene matches: 16.

The genes are TRBV19 and TRBJ2-7, with TRBD2 identical over 9 bases. CDR3 length: 15 residues. Germline-derived CDR1 and CDR2 are LNHDA and SQIVND (reference sequence). With 4 bases clipped from V and 1 base from J, the junction kept 5 bases outside the gene matches. Here the CDR3 reads CASSTGLAPSYEQYF. Written as DNA, the CDR3 is TGTGCCAGTAGTACGGGACTAGCTCCTTCCTACGAGCAGTACTTC.

This chain uses TRBV4-2 with TRBJ2-5; TRBD2 might be the D (6 bases). The CDR3 runs 17 residues. Germline CDR1 reads LGHNA; CDR2 reads YNFKEQ. V was clipped by 4 bases and J by 1 base, with 19 bases between them. CDR3 sequence reads: CASSPPAEGGVQETQYF. CDR3 DNA sequence: TGTGCCAGCAGCCCACCGGCGGAAGGCGGGGTCCAAGAGACCCAGTACTTC.

This clone was seen a handful of times. V gene TRBV4-2 combines with J gene TRBJ2-7; no firm D call. This CDR3 region has 13 residues. From germline, CDR1 is LGHNA and CDR2 YNFKEQ. Trimming left V 1 base short and J 5 bases short, with 9 bases between. The DNA for the CDR3 is TGTGCCAGCAGCCAAGTTTCCTCGGACGAGCAGTACTTC. Encoded protein: CASSQVSSDEQYF.

This chain uses TRBV18 with TRBJ1-1; maybe TRBD1 (5 bases). The germline CDR1 and CDR2 sequences are KGHSH and LQKENI. The V end lost 2 bases, the J end lost 7 bases, and 8 bases lay between the germline ends. This CDR3 region has 12 residues. The CDR3 here is CASSPGGSEAFF. The CDR3 DNA is TGTGCCAGCTCACCAGGGGGGAGTGAAGCTTTCTTT.

The chain links TRBV28 to TRBJ1-2; D gene uncertain. The CDR3 spans 12 residues. The germline CDR1 and CDR2 sequences are MDHEN and SYDVKM. Deletions cut 5 bases from V and 8 bases from J, with 12 bases between. This chain's CDR3 is CASSTYDYGYTF. The CDR3 nucleotides are TGTGCCAGCAGTACTTACGATTACGGCTACACCTTC.

The chain links TRBV29-1 to TRBJ1-2, with TRBD1 matching 11 bases. The germline CDR1 and CDR2 sequences are SQVTM and ANQGSEA. Trimming at V came to 5 bases and at J to 8 bases, leaving 16 bases not matched to a gene. CDR3 length: 16 amino acids. In DNA form, the CDR3 reads TGCAGCGTTTCGCCGGGACAGGGGGGAACTATGTTAGGCTACACCTTC. Its translation: CSVSPGQGGTMLGYTF.

This clone was observed once. The V and J genes are TRBV28 and TRBJ2-5, with a possible D match to TRBD2 (7 bases). V was shortened by 5 bases and J by 5 bases, with 15 bases between the two germline ends. This CDR3 contains 14 residues. Germline values: CDR1 MDHEN, CDR2 SYDVKM. The CDR3 reads CASSEGGVTETQYF. The CDR3 DNA reads TGTGCCAGCAGTGAGGGGGGGGTTACGGAGACCCAGTACTTC. The variable domain in full, with the rest retrieved from reference TRBV28 and TRBJ2-5, is DVKVTQSSRYLVKRTGEKVFLECVQDMDHENMFWYRQDPGLGLRLIYFSYDVKMKEKGDIPEGYSVSREKKERFSLILESASTNQTSMYLCASSEGGVTETQYFGPGTRLLVL.

J is TRBJ2-7 and V is TRBV7-2; D may be TRBD2 (7 bases). CDR3 length: 14 amino acids. Looked up from germline, CDR1 is SGHTA and CDR2 is FQGNSA. Trimming removed 2 bases at V and 5 bases at J, with 13 bases between. The CDR3 spells CASSLWGGGNEQYF. CDR3 nucleotide sequence: TGTGCCAGCAGCTTATGGGGGGGCGGAAACGAGCAGTACTTC.

This chain uses TRBV9 with TRBJ2-5; D perhaps matches TRBD2 (6 bases). Germline CDR1 is SGDLS and CDR2 is YYNGEE. V lost 4 bases and J 5 bases, leaving 12 bases between the germline ends. CDR3 length: 13 amino acids. The DNA of the CDR3 is TGTGCCAGCAGCCCCGGACTATGGGAGACCCAGTACTTC. Translated, it gives CASSPGLWETQYF.

The genes are TRBV7-3 and TRBJ2-1; perhaps TRBD1 as D (5 bases). CDR1 is SGHTA and CDR2 is FQGTGA in the germline V gene. Trimming left V 0 bases short and J 3 bases short, with 12 bases between. This CDR3 region has 16 residues. CDR3 nucleotide sequence: TGTGCCAGCAGCTTAACTTTGGCTCAGGGCTACAATGAGCAGTTCTTC. It is translated as CASSLTLAQGYNEQFF.

The sample holds one count of this clone. The chain couples TRBV29-1 to TRBJ2-3; weak D call: TRBD2 (5 bases). Germline CDR1 reads SQVTM; CDR2 reads ANQGSEA. The length of the CDR3 is 14 residues. Trimming shortened V by 1 base and J by 2 bases, and 10 bases separated the two germline ends. The CDR3 coding sequence is TGCAGCGTTGAAGTACGGAGGAACACAGATACGCAGTATTTT. It translates to CSVEVRRNTDTQYF.

To note about this clone: At the DNA level, this CDR3 is encoded by other sequences in the same sample as well. The chain recombines TRBV30 with TRBJ1-5; tentatively, D is TRBD1 (6 bases). Trimming left V 3 bases short and J 2 bases short, with 8 bases between. The germline V gene encodes CDR1 GTSNPN and CDR2 SVGIG (reference sequence). The CDR3 runs to 13 residues. Written as DNA, the CDR3 is TGTGCCTGGAGCAGACAGGGCAATCAGCCCCAGCATTTT. Protein sequence: CAWSRQGNQPQHF. Supplemented by reference TRBV30 and TRBJ1-5, the full variable domain reads SQTIHQWPATLVQPVGSPLSLECTVEGTSNPNLYWYRQAAGRGLQLLFYSVGIGQISSEVPQNLSASRPQDRQFILSSKKLLLSDSGFYLCAWSRQGNQPQHFGDGTRLSIL.

The chain couples TRBV7-9 to TRBJ2-2; TRBD2 matches 7 bases. CDR1 is SEHNR, CDR2 FQNEAQ, per germline (reference sequence). V was clipped by 5 bases and J by 0 bases; unmatched bases: 3. The CDR3 is made up of 15 amino acids. CDR3 bases: TGTGCCAGCAGCCGACGGGGGGCGAACACCGGGGAGCTGTTTTTT. It codes for CASSRRGANTGELFF.

The chain uses TRBV7-3 and TRBJ2-1, with 8 bases that match TRBD2. CDR3 length equals 15 residues. CDR1 is SGHTA and CDR2 is FQGTGA in the germline V gene. The V segment lost 2 bases and the J segment 10 bases; nucleotides outside the gene matches: 10. Here the CDR3 DNA reads TGTGCCAGCAGCTTAGGTGGGCTAGCGGGTAACGAGCAGTTCTTC. It encodes CASSLGGLAGNEQFF.

The rearrangement links TRBV7-8 to TRBJ2-1; D might be TRBD2 (6 bases). The CDR3 runs to 14 residues. Germline V gene data show CDR1 as SGHVS and CDR2 as FQNEAQ. Trimming took 5 bases from V and 7 from J, leaving 15 bases between them. CDR3 sequence: CASSGLRGRNEQFF. DNA of the CDR3: TGTGCCAGCAGCGGCCTACGGGGGAGGAATGAGCAGTTCTTC.